This entry lists 14 T cell receptor beta chains sequenced from one sample in a study of blood T cell repertoires in COVID-19. Clones were sequenced by immunoSEQ multiplex PCR, and TCRdb holds only the in-frame ones, with some missing. This table holds 140,000 to 150,000 clones, 86% found once. The source material was PBMCs or T cells enriched from blood (not recorded which). These receptors were obtained from a man aged 45 to 65 who had recovered from COVID-19.

The chain links TRBV11-3 to TRBJ2-3; no definite D call. CDR1 and CDR2 (germline): SGHNT, YENEEA. The V and J ends lost 4 bases and 2 bases respectively, with 4 bases between them. CDR3 length: 12 amino acids. DNA of the CDR3: TGTGCCAGCAGCTCTTTCACAGATACGCAGTATTTT. It encodes CASSSFTDTQYF.

V gene TRBV18 combines with J gene TRBJ1-6; D is unclear. The CDR3 runs to 14 residues. CDR1 KGHSH and CDR2 LQKENI come from the germline V gene. The ends were cut back, 3 bases at V and 5 bases at J, with 8 bases in the middle. The DNA of the CDR3 is TGTGCCAGCTCACCCGGGAGGGATAATTCACCCCTCCACTTT. This sequence encodes CASSPGRDNSPLHF. Full variable domain (outside the CDR3, taken from reference TRBV18 and TRBJ1-6): NAGVMQNPRHLVRRRGQEARLRCSPMKGHSHVYWYRQLPEEGLKFMVYLQKENIIDESGMPKERFSAEFPKEGPSILRIQQVVRGDSAAYFCASSPGRDNSPLHFGNGTRLTVT.

The gene calls are TRBV10-1 and TRBJ2-7; TRBD2 might be the D (5 bases). Germline V CDR1 and CDR2: WNHNN, SYGVQD (reference sequence). Between the trimmed V and J ends, which lost 8 bases and 0 bases, there was a span of 17 bases. This CDR3 has 15 residues. The CDR3 DNA reads TGCGCCAGCGATGTCAGGTGGAGGAGCTCCTACGAGCAGTACTTC. This codes for CASDVRWRSSYEQYF.

This clone was detected only once. CDR3 nucleotide sequence: TGTGCCAGCAGCGTAGCCGGGACAACCTATGGCTACACCTTC. This translates into CASSVAGTTYGYTF. The J gene is TRBJ1-2, the V gene TRBV9, with D tentatively TRBD1 (6 bases). This CDR3 is 14 amino acids long. Germline CDR1 SGDLS, CDR2 YYNGEE. Trimming took off 0 bases at V and 4 bases at J, with 10 bases between the two ends.

The chain has TRBV7-6 and TRBJ1-1; D may be TRBD1 (6 bases). Germline CDR1 is SGHVS and CDR2 is FNYEAQ. V was pared by 0 bases and J by 0 bases, with 8 bases between. The length of the CDR3 is 15 residues. CDR3 DNA sequence: TGTGCCAGCAGCTTAGCTGGACAGTTGAACACTGAAGCTTTCTTT. Protein: CASSLAGQLNTEAFF.

The chain couples TRBV5-1 to TRBJ1-4, with 8 bases fitting TRBD1. The ends lost 0 bases at V and 7 bases at J; junction bases unmatched: 5. CDR1 and CDR2 (germline): SGHRS, YFSETQ. The length of the CDR3 is 15 residues. The CDR3 bases are TGCGCCAGCAGCTTGGCCGGGACAGGTACTGAAAAACTGTTTTTT. This sequence encodes CASSLAGTGTEKLFF.

V gene TRBV6-5 combines with J gene TRBJ1-1, with D unclear. This CDR3 is built from 12 residues. The V and J ends lost 6 bases and 2 bases respectively, with 7 bases between them. CDR1 and CDR2 from the germline V gene are MNHEY and SVGAGI. The CDR3 DNA is TGTGCCAGCAGCCAACAAAACACTGAAGCTTTCTTT. This gives the protein CASSQQNTEAFF.

The chain combines TRBV6-1 with TRBJ2-5, with D maybe TRBD1 (6 bases). CDR3 length: 15 amino acids. V was pared by 0 bases and J by 8 bases, with 16 bases between. Germline CDR1 MNHNS, CDR2 SASEGT. The DNA of the CDR3 is TGTGCCAGCAGTGAAGCGGGGGCAGGGCTGGTTACCCAGTACTTC. This codes for CASSEAGAGLVTQYF.

The rearrangement uses TRBV6-1 and TRBJ1-3; no reliable D call. Germline V gene data show CDR1 as MNHNS and CDR2 as SASEGT. V was trimmed by 3 bases and J by 4 bases, leaving 13 bases between them. The CDR3 has 15 residues. CDR3 DNA: TGTGCCAGCAGTGAGCCCGGAAGGGAGGGAAACACCATATATTTT. Amino acid sequence: CASSEPGREGNTIYF.

The V gene is TRBV3-1 (or the pseudogene TRBV3-2), the J gene TRBJ1-1, with TRBD1 matching 8 bases. Trimming at V came to 6 bases and at J to 4 bases, leaving 7 bases not matched to a gene. CDR1 and CDR2 from the germline V gene are LGHDT and YNNKEL (reference sequence). This CDR3 contains 14 residues. In DNA form, the CDR3 reads TGTGCCAGCAGTCCGGGACAGGCGGGCACTGAAGCTTTCTTT. It is translated as CASSPGQAGTEAFF.

The CDR3 protein is CASSLGGHQPQHF. As DNA, the CDR3 is TGTGCCAGCAGTCTAGGGGGCCATCAGCCCCAGCATTTT. This chain uses TRBV2 with TRBJ1-5, with 7 bases lining up with TRBD1. CDR1 and CDR2 from the germline V gene are SNHLY and FYNNEI. V shed 5 bases, J shed 5 bases, and the junction held 3 bases outside the gene matches. The CDR3 extends over 13 amino acids.

The CDR3 sequence: CASSFSYGYTF. DNA for the CDR3: TGTGCCAGCAGTTTCAGCTATGGCTACACCTTC. The chain is built from TRBV12-3 or TRBV12-4 and TRBJ1-2; D is unclear. V was cut by 3 bases and J by 4 bases, with 3 bases left in between. CDR3 length: 11 amino acids.

The CDR3: CASSPPDSHRPYWTDTQYF. DNA of the CDR3: TGTGCCAGCAGTCCCCCGGACTCCCACCGGCCCTATTGGACAGATACGCAGTATTTT. The chain joins TRBV6-2 or TRBV6-3 to TRBJ2-3; D perhaps matches TRBD2 (5 bases). The V gene's germline CDR1 is MNHEY and CDR2 SVGEGT. The CDR3 has 19 amino acids. V was pared by 5 bases and J by 3 bases, with 27 bases between.

The CDR3: CASSWTGNQPQHF. The CDR3 nucleotides read TGTGCCAGCAGTTGGACTGGGAATCAGCCCCAGCATTTT. The J gene is TRBJ1-5, the V gene TRBV6-2 or TRBV6-3; D gene ambiguous. The CDR3 contains 13 residues. The germline V gene encodes CDR1 MNHEY and CDR2 SVGEGT. V was pared by 4 bases and J by 4 bases, with 8 bases between.